What follows describes a single T cell receptor beta chain. The data are from a study of cytomegalovirus exposure and HLA in healthy donors. The trim removed 2 bases at V and 8 bases at J, leaving 5 bases unmatched. Germline CDR1 is MNHEY and CDR2 is SVGAGI. The CDR3 extends over 14 amino acids. Libraries were prepared by immunoSEQ multiplex PCR; TCRdb keeps only in-frame clonotypes and omits some of them. The sample holds 150,000 to 160,000 clones, 75% to 90% seen once. Specimen: PBMCs. The V call is TRBV6-5, the J call TRBJ1-4; 7 bases agree with TRBD1. The clonotype was recovered from a young man in good health and CMV-seropositive. This CDR3 is CASSYTGVSEKLFF. The CDR3 bases are TGTGCCAGCAGTTACACAGGGGTTAGCGAAAAACTGTTTTTT.